Below are 26 T cell receptor beta chains sequenced from a single sample in a study of cytomegalovirus exposure and HLA in healthy donors. TCRdb keeps only in-frame clones here, not all; method: immunoSEQ multiplex PCR. The sample has over 200,000 clones, 75% to 90% seen once. The sequencing sample was made of PBMCs. The receptor source for this set is a woman under 30 in good health and CMV-seronegative.

The CDR3 region has the DNA TGTGCCAGCAGGTCGACAACAGATACGCAGTATTTT. The encoded protein is CASRSTTDTQYF. This chain connects TRBV5-6 to TRBJ2-3; the D is unclear. Germline V gene sequence: CDR1 SGHDT, CDR2 YYEEEE. The CDR3 totals 12 residues. Between the trimmed V and J ends, which lost 5 bases and 3 bases, there was a span of 7 bases.

The V gene is TRBV11-1, the J gene TRBJ1-3; D gene ambiguous. Trimming took off 5 bases at V and 1 base at J, with 6 bases between the two ends. The CDR3 spans 13 residues. CDR1 is SGHAT, CDR2 FQDESV, per germline (reference sequence). The CDR3 loop reads CASSRRSGNTIYF. CDR3 sequence (DNA): TGTGCCAGCAGCCGACGGTCTGGAAACACCATATATTTT.

J is TRBJ2-5 and V is TRBV4-2; tentative D call: TRBD2 (5 bases). Germline V gives CDR1 LGHNA, CDR2 YNFKEQ. V dropped 1 base and J dropped 2 bases, with 14 bases sitting between them. The CDR3 has 16 amino acids. As DNA, the CDR3 is TGTGCCAGCAGCCAAGGGCTTATGGGGAGTCAAGAGACCCAGTACTTC. Translating it yields CASSQGLMGSQETQYF.

In its sample, this clone was seen a few times. This rearrangement joins TRBV19 to TRBJ1-2; no clear D. Trimming stripped 0 bases from V and 8 bases from J, with 16 bases between. Germline CDR1 is LNHDA and CDR2 is SQIVND (reference sequence). This CDR3 is built from 15 residues. Here the CDR3 DNA reads TGTGCCAGTAGTATAGATGGTTCTCCCTCGTGGGGCTACACCTTC. It yields the protein CASSIDGSPSWGYTF. Full variable domain (missing parts from reference TRBV19 and TRBJ1-2): DGGITQSPKYLFRKEGQNVTLSCEQNLNHDAMYWYRQDPGQGLRLIYYSQIVNDFQKGDIAEGYSVSREKKESFPLTVTSAQKNPTAFYLCASSIDGSPSWGYTFGSGTRLTVV.

This clone has just one count. The gene calls are TRBV11-3 and TRBJ1-1; D is unclear. V lost 5 bases to trimming and J lost 7 bases, with 23 bases between them. CDR3 length: 16 amino acids. Germline V gene sequence: CDR1 SGHNT, CDR2 YENEEA. In nucleotides, the CDR3 is TGTGCCAGCAGCAAAGGAGGCGGTCCGGGTATAAGTGAAGCTTTCTTT. Its protein is CASSKGGGPGISEAFF.

The V call is TRBV5-1, the J call TRBJ1-2, with a weak D call TRBD1 (6 bases). Germline CDR1 reads SGHRS; CDR2 reads YFSETQ. V was pared by 2 bases and J by 6 bases, with 11 bases between. The CDR3 extends over 13 amino acids. CDR3 bases: TGCGCCAGCAGCTTCCAGGGGCAGGATGGCTACACCTTC. The encoded protein is CASSFQGQDGYTF.

Only one count was recorded for this clone. This chain uses TRBV28 with TRBJ1-5; 7 bases fit TRBD1. There are 14 residues in the CDR3. J lost 1 base, V lost 7 bases, and 4 bases had no gene match. Germline V gives CDR1 MDHEN, CDR2 SYDVKM. The CDR3 sequence: CASKGGESNQPQHF. In DNA form, the CDR3 reads TGTGCCAGCAAAGGGGGCGAAAGCAATCAGCCCCAGCATTTT.

This clone was recorded many times. V is TRBV5-6 and J is TRBJ2-7; 12 bases align to TRBD2. The CDR3 runs 17 residues. CDR1 and CDR2 from the germline V gene are SGHDT and YYEEEE. V shed 2 bases and J 5 bases; nucleotides not matched to a gene: 11. The CDR3 sequence is CASSLGTSGWRPDEQYF. The CDR3 nucleotides are TGTGCCAGCAGCTTAGGGACTAGCGGGTGGAGGCCCGACGAGCAGTACTTC.

V is TRBV6-1 and J is TRBJ2-7; TRBD1 aligns across 9 bases. The germline gives CDR1 MNHNS, CDR2 SASEGT. V shed 6 bases and J 5 bases; nucleotides not matched to a gene: 5. The CDR3 covers 13 residues. Here the CDR3 DNA reads TGTGCCAGCAGGGGACAGGGATACCACGAGCAGTACTTC. Encoded protein: CASRGQGYHEQYF.

The chain carries TRBV6-1 and TRBJ1-2; D is perhaps TRBD1 (5 bases). Between the trimmed V and J ends, which lost 6 bases and 4 bases, there was a span of 18 bases. Germline V CDR1 and CDR2: MNHNS, SASEGT. This CDR3 has 15 amino acids. CDR3 nucleotide sequence: TGTGCCAGCAGCGCAGGCGGGACGGGCGGCTATGGCTACACCTTC. The encoded protein is CASSAGGTGGYGYTF.

In this sample, this clone turned up once. The chain is built from TRBV30 and TRBJ1-2, with 10 bases that match TRBD1. Trimming removed 8 bases from V and 8 bases from J; junction bases left unmatched: 8. Germline assignment: CDR1 GTSNPN and CDR2 SVGIG (reference sequence). CDR3 length: 12 residues. CDR3 in DNA: TGTGCCCGGTCCGGGACAGGGGAGGGCTACACCTTC. It codes for CARSGTGEGYTF.

In its sample, this clone was seen a few times. The chain employs TRBV4-2 and TRBJ2-5, with 7 nucleotides matching TRBD2. The CDR3 runs 14 residues. V trimming: 5 bases; J trimming: 2 bases; junction bases outside the gene matches: 5. Germline CDR1 reads LGHNA; CDR2 reads YNFKEQ. Written as DNA, the CDR3 is TGTGCCAGCAGCGGGGGAGGGCCACAAGAGACCCAGTACTTC. Protein: CASSGGGPQETQYF.

The rearrangement uses TRBV11-1 and TRBJ1-4, with 8 bases identical to TRBD1. The CDR3 covers 18 residues. Looked up from germline, CDR1 is SGHAT and CDR2 is FQDESV (reference sequence). Losses at the gene ends were 5 bases for V and 4 bases for J; bases not matched to a gene: 15. The CDR3 DNA reads as TGTGCCAGCAGCGCGAACGGCCTAGGGACAGGCTTTAATGAAAAACTGTTTTTT. Translation gives CASSANGLGTGFNEKLFF. Full variable domain (remainder filled in from reference TRBV11-1 and TRBJ1-4): EAEVAQSPRYKITEKSQAVAFWCDPISGHATLYWYRQILGQGPELLVQFQDESVVDDSQLPKDRFSAERLKGVDSTLKIQPAELGDSAMYLCASSANGLGTGFNEKLFFGSGTQLSVL.

This clone showed up just once. The chain combines TRBV25-1 with TRBJ1-2; the D gene is possibly TRBD1 (5 bases). CDR3 length: 12 amino acids. V gave up 5 bases and J gave up 10 bases, with 14 bases separating them. Germline V gene sequence: CDR1 MGHDK, CDR2 SYGVNS. The CDR3, as DNA: TGTGCCAGCAGTCAATCGGGGGTTTCCTACACCTTC. This gives the protein CASSQSGVSYTF.

This rearrangement joins TRBV5-8 to TRBJ2-5; TRBD2 matches 13 bases. The CDR3 contains 16 residues. V was clipped by 4 bases and J by 2 bases; unmatched bases: 5. Germline V CDR1 and CDR2: SGHTS, YDEGEE. Here the CDR3 reads CASSLGLAGLQETQYF. Here the CDR3 DNA reads TGTGCCAGCAGCCTGGGACTAGCGGGGTTACAAGAGACCCAGTACTTC.

The rearrangement uses TRBV5-1 and TRBJ2-1; 16 bases map to TRBD2. This CDR3 has 20 amino acids. CDR1 SGHRS and CDR2 YFSETQ come from the germline V gene. Germline trimming cut 5 bases from V and 5 bases from J; bases unmatched to any gene: 16. CDR3 nucleotides: TGCGCCAGCAGACAGCTAATGGGACTAGCGGGGGGGCCTCCCAACAATGAGCAGTTCTTC. It is translated as CASRQLMGLAGGPPNNEQFF.

This clone was detected once. The rearrangement links TRBV27 to TRBJ2-1; weak D call: TRBD2 (6 bases). Trimming removed 5 bases at V and 0 bases at J, with 11 bases between. Germline V gene sequence: CDR1 MNHEY, CDR2 SMNVEV (reference sequence). The length of the CDR3 is 15 residues. The CDR3 sequence: CASSTGSNSYNEQFF. In nucleotides, the CDR3 is TGTGCCAGCAGTACCGGGAGTAACTCCTACAATGAGCAGTTCTTC.

This chain links TRBV30 with TRBJ2-3; TRBD1 might be the D (5 bases). The CDR3 spans 18 residues. Germline CDR1 is GTSNPN and CDR2 is SVGIG (reference sequence). V was clipped by 1 base and J by 4 bases, with 24 bases between them. The CDR3 sequence: CAWSAPRQSYVFADTQYF. The CDR3 DNA sequence: TGTGCCTGGAGTGCACCTAGACAGAGCTATGTGTTTGCAGATACGCAGTATTTT.

This chain links TRBV5-6 with TRBJ2-3; 7 bases are shared with TRBD2. Germline V lookup: CDR1 SGHDT, CDR2 YYEEEE. The V segment lost 2 bases and the J segment 2 bases; nucleotides outside the gene matches: 8. The CDR3 runs 16 residues. CDR3 loop: CASSFSTSVLTDTQYF. The CDR3, as DNA: TGTGCCAGCAGCTTCAGTACTAGCGTACTCACAGATACGCAGTATTTT.

The genes are TRBV6-1 and TRBJ1-1, with TRBD1 as a possible D gene (5 bases). The V end lost 8 bases, the J end lost 7 bases, and 14 bases lay between the germline ends. This CDR3 region has 12 residues. Germline lookup yields CDR1 MNHNS and CDR2 SASEGT. This chain's CDR3 is CASPDTVSEAFF. In DNA, the CDR3 is TGTGCCAGCCCGGACACGGTTAGTGAAGCTTTCTTT.

This sequence joins TRBV6-5 and TRBJ2-7, with D possibly TRBD2 on 6 matching bases. The germline CDR1 and CDR2 sequences are MNHEY and SVGAGI. The V end lost 8 bases, the J end lost 0 bases, and 17 bases lay between the germline ends. The CDR3 is made up of 15 amino acids. In DNA form, the CDR3 reads TGTGCCAGCGGGAGTCTATCGGGAGCCTCCTACGAGCAGTACTTC. Translation: CASGSLSGASYEQYF.

The chain uses TRBV7-6 and TRBJ1-5; the D gene is possibly TRBD1 (5 bases). CDR3 length: 15 amino acids. In germline, CDR1 is SGHVS, CDR2 FNYEAQ. V lost 3 bases and J lost 0, with 9 bases in between. The CDR3 bases are TGTGCCAGCAGCTTGACAGTCTCTAGCAATCAGCCCCAGCATTTT. It codes for CASSLTVSSNQPQHF.

Comments on this clone: The germline gene is not matched at one end of the junction; a read error may be the cause. The rearrangement links TRBV11-2 to TRBJ2-5; TRBD1 matches at 12 bases. Germline assignment: CDR1 SGHAT and CDR2 FQNNGV. The CDR3 is 15 residues long. The CDR3 nucleotides read TGTGCCAGCAGGTTAGGGACAGGGGGCGTGGAGACCCAGTACTTC. Translation: CASRLGTGGVETQYF.

The rearrangement joins TRBV9 to TRBJ2-1; D gene uncertain. The germline V gene encodes CDR1 SGDLS and CDR2 YYNGEE. Trimming pared 0 bases from V and 2 bases from J, leaving 6 bases between. This CDR3 is built from 14 residues. CDR3 nucleotide sequence: TGTGCCAGCAGCGTAGGACAAGCCTACAATGAGCAGTTCTTC. It specifies CASSVGQAYNEQFF. The full variable domain, rest sourced from reference TRBV9 and TRBJ2-1, is DSGVTQTPKHLITATGQRVTLRCSPRSGDLSVYWYQQSLDQGLQFLIQYYNGEERAKGNILERFSAQQFPDLHSELNLSSLELGDSALYFCASSVGQAYNEQFFGPGTRLTVL.

This sequence joins TRBV2 and TRBJ2-7; 12 nucleotides align to TRBD2. CDR3 length equals 14 residues. The germline gives CDR1 SNHLY, CDR2 FYNNEI. V lost 7 bases, J lost 3 bases, and 4 bases stayed unmatched. The chain's CDR3 is CASMPGLAGYEQYF. In DNA form, the CDR3 reads TGTGCCAGCATGCCGGGACTAGCGGGCTACGAGCAGTACTTC.

The CDR3 region is CASSVAGADRDEQFF. CDR3 DNA sequence: TGTGCCAGCAGCGTAGCAGGGGCGGATCGGGATGAGCAGTTCTTC. The rearrangement links TRBV9 to TRBJ2-1; possibly TRBD1 for D (6 bases). The CDR3 loop spans 15 amino acids. Trimming removed 0 bases from V and 8 bases from J, with 15 bases in between. Germline values: CDR1 SGDLS, CDR2 YYNGEE.